The clone carrying this T cell receptor (beta chain) was observed once. The data were taken from a study of blood T cell repertoires in COVID-19. At the level of the study: Samples representing acute and convalescent COVID-19 were sourced from the United States, Italy and Spain. From T cells, B-cell-depleted T cells, or PBMCs came the material, which was cDNA or gDNA.

Generated by immunoSEQ multiplex PCR, the TCRdb table keeps only in-frame clones and is missing some. The sample has some 93,000 clones; more than 75% are singletons. CDR1 is LGHDT and CDR2 is YNNKEL in the germline V gene (reference sequence). The CDR3 covers 13 residues. The junction had 8 bases not matched to a gene; V was cut back by 4 bases and J by 9 bases. The material sequenced was peripheral blood. V is TRBV3-1 (or the pseudogene TRBV3-2) and J is TRBJ2-7; 8 nucleotides match TRBD2. The source is a man aged 50 or older with acute or convalescent COVID-19. The CDR3 loop is CASSPGLDRLQYF. The CDR3, as DNA: TGTGCCAGCAGCCCGGGACTAGATAGACTGCAGTACTTC.